The 28 T cell receptor beta chains below come from one sample, sequenced in a study of T cells in localized non-small cell lung cancer. Produced via immunoSEQ multiplex PCR; TCRdb's table is partial and in-frame only. Here the sample spans around 15,000 clones, around 84% being singletons. The sample here was peripheral blood, taken before any cancer treatment. These receptors were obtained from an older male donor with stage I lung adenocarcinoma.

On this clone itself: Germline is not matched at one junction end, which may reflect a read error. This chain links TRBV6-1 with TRBJ1-1; 11 bases map to TRBD1. The CDR3 sequence is 14 residues long. Germline V gene data show CDR1 as MNHNS and CDR2 as SASEGT. The CDR3 nucleotides read TGTGCCAGCAGTGAAAGGACAGGGGGCCCTGAAACTTTCTTT. Translated: CASSERTGGPETFF.

V gene TRBV6-6 combines with J gene TRBJ1-2; no reliable D call. This CDR3 spans 13 amino acids. Between the trimmed V and J ends, which lost 4 bases and 2 bases, there was a span of 8 bases. CDR1 and CDR2 (germline): MNHNY, SVGAGI (reference sequence). This CDR3 is CASSWNTNYGYTF. The CDR3, as DNA: TGTGCCAGCAGTTGGAACACGAACTATGGCTACACCTTC.

The chain links TRBV9 to TRBJ2-1; 9 bases agree with TRBD1. J gave up 7 bases and V 0 bases, and 5 bases lay outside the gene matches. This CDR3 region has 15 residues. Per germline, CDR1 SGDLS and CDR2 YYNGEE. The CDR3 region is CASSVGDRVMNEQFF. In nucleotides, the CDR3 is TGTGCCAGCAGCGTAGGGGACAGGGTAATGAATGAGCAGTTCTTC.

Concerning this clone itself: At one end the junction does not follow the germline gene, possibly because of a read error. The rearrangement uses TRBV7-7 and TRBJ2-1; no definite D call. The V gene's germline CDR1 is SSHAT and CDR2 FNYEAQ (reference sequence). The CDR3 runs 13 residues. DNA for the CDR3: TGTGCTAGCAGCTTAGACGGCCCGCATGAGCAGTTCTTC. Residues: CASSLDGPHEQFF.

V is TRBV7-2 and J is TRBJ1-5, with D perhaps matching TRBD1 (5 bases). The CDR3 totals 16 residues. V was trimmed by 1 base and J by 4 bases, leaving 14 bases between them. The V gene's germline CDR1 is SGHTA and CDR2 FQGNSA. CDR3 DNA sequence: TGTGCCAGCAGCTTAGGGGGTGGGACCGTAAATCAGCCCCAGCATTTT. Translated, it gives CASSLGGGTVNQPQHF.

This chain links TRBV9 with TRBJ1-3, with unresolved D. This CDR3 spans 17 amino acids. Germline V gene lookup returns CDR1 SGDLS and CDR2 YYNGEE. V was clipped by 4 bases and J by 0 bases, with 17 bases between them. The CDR3 protein is CASSPTGRARSGNTIYF. The CDR3 DNA sequence: TGTGCCAGCAGCCCCACCGGGCGGGCGCGCTCTGGAAACACCATATATTTT.

This rearrangement joins TRBV7-9 to TRBJ2-3, with 8 nucleotides matching TRBD1. V shed 4 bases, J shed 3 bases, and the junction held 6 bases outside the gene matches. This CDR3 is built from 15 residues. CDR1 is SEHNR and CDR2 is FQNEAQ in the germline V gene (reference sequence). The CDR3 is CASSSLGQETDTQYF. The CDR3, as DNA: TGTGCCAGCAGCTCACTGGGACAGGAGACAGATACGCAGTATTTT.

The chain links TRBV7-2 to TRBJ2-7; TRBD1 is a possible D gene (6 bases). V lost 4 bases and J lost 2, with 12 bases in between. Germline values: CDR1 SGHTA, CDR2 FQGNSA. The CDR3 runs 14 residues. The CDR3 DNA is TGTGCCAGCAGCTACGTCGGACAGACCTACGAGCAGTACTTC. Protein sequence: CASSYVGQTYEQYF.

The rearrangement links TRBV6-5 to TRBJ2-7, with D perhaps assigned TRBD1 or TRBD2 (5 bases each). There are 13 residues in the CDR3. Looked up from germline, CDR1 is MNHEY and CDR2 is SVGAGI. Trimming removed 0 bases at V and 4 bases at J, with 7 bases between. The CDR3 region has the DNA TGTGCCAGCAGTTACTCGAGGGGTTACGAGCAGTACTTC. It translates to CASSYSRGYEQYF.

The DNA of the CDR3 is TGTGCCAGCAGCTTAGACGGACAGAGACACAATGAGCAGTTCTTC. Protein: CASSLDGQRHNEQFF. The rearrangement links TRBV7-8 to TRBJ2-1, with D maybe TRBD1 (6 bases). CDR1 is SGHVS, CDR2 FQNEAQ, per germline. The CDR3 consists of 15 residues. V lost 1 base to trimming and J lost 5 bases, with 12 bases between them.

The chain combines TRBV27 with TRBJ1-6; 10 bases map to TRBD1. This CDR3 is 15 amino acids long. CDR1 is MNHEY, CDR2 SMNVEV, per germline (reference sequence). The ends lost 5 bases at V and 10 bases at J; junction bases unmatched: 8. The CDR3 is CASSLYPGQGSPLHF. CDR3 DNA: TGTGCCAGCAGTCTCTATCCGGGACAGGGGTCACCCCTCCACTTT.

This clone occurred a few times. J is TRBJ1-5 and V is TRBV7-9; no clear D gene. Germline V gene lookup returns CDR1 SEHNR and CDR2 FQNEAQ (reference sequence). Between the trimmed V and J ends, which lost 5 bases and 3 bases, there was a span of 5 bases. The length of the CDR3 is 12 residues. CDR3: CASSQLNQPQHF. The CDR3 DNA reads TGTGCCAGCAGCCAGCTCAATCAGCCCCAGCATTTT.

Turning to this clone: At one end the junction does not follow the germline gene, possibly because of a read error. The chain has TRBV28 and TRBJ1-1; D is perhaps TRBD1 (5 bases). The CDR3 is 14 amino acids. CDR1 MDHEN and CDR2 SYDVKM come from the germline V gene. The CDR3 region is CASSLYGGNTEAFF. The CDR3 nucleotides are TGTGCCAGCAGCTTATACGGGGGGAACACTGAAGCTTTCTTT.

V and J are TRBV6-1 and TRBJ1-2; D unresolved. The V and J ends lost 2 bases and 8 bases respectively, with 12 bases between them. Germline lookup yields CDR1 MNHNS and CDR2 SASEGT. The CDR3 totals 13 residues. The CDR3 region is CASSEPALGGYTF. The CDR3 DNA is TGTGCCAGCAGTGAACCCGCTTTAGGCGGCTACACCTTC.

The rearrangement joins TRBV4-3 to TRBJ1-5; D may be TRBD1 (5 bases). V dropped 0 bases and J dropped 5 bases, with 8 bases sitting between them. This CDR3 is built from 14 residues. The V gene's germline CDR1 is LGHNA and CDR2 YSLEER. CDR3 loop: CASSQDRAHQPQHF. CDR3 DNA sequence: TGCGCCAGCAGCCAAGACAGGGCGCATCAGCCCCAGCATTTT.

Of note for this clone: Other DNA sequences in the same sample also yield this CDR3. CDR3 in DNA: TGTGCCAGCTCACCCGGGACGGGATCCTACGAGCAGTACTTC. As protein: CASSPGTGSYEQYF. The chain is built from TRBV18 and TRBJ2-7; D assignment may be TRBD1 or TRBD2 (5 bases each). Germline CDR1 KGHSH, CDR2 LQKENI. V was clipped by 3 bases and J by 1 base, with 10 bases between them. The CDR3 is made up of 14 amino acids.

The chain recombines TRBV6-6 with TRBJ1-4, with 9 bases fitting TRBD1. V lost 6 bases, J lost 8 bases, and 7 bases stayed unmatched. The germline V gene has CDR1 MNHNY and CDR2 SVGAGI (reference sequence). The length of the CDR3 is 14 residues. The CDR3 DNA sequence: TGTGCCAGCAGAATCCGACAGGGGGGCGAAAAACTGTTTTTT. This encodes CASRIRQGGEKLFF.

The J gene is TRBJ1-6, the V gene TRBV10-3; D is perhaps TRBD1 (5 bases). The CDR3 is 13 residues long. Trimming took off 0 bases at V and 10 bases at J, with 7 bases between the two ends. Per the germline V gene, CDR1 is ENHRY and CDR2 is SYGVKD. CDR3 bases: TGTGCCATCAGTGAGTCATGGGACTCACCCCTCCACTTT. It translates to CAISESWDSPLHF.

The rearrangement joins TRBV5-6 to TRBJ2-2; D is undetermined. The germline V and J ends were trimmed by 1 base and 1 base, with 8 bases remaining between them. The CDR3 loop spans 15 amino acids. The germline V gene has CDR1 SGHDT and CDR2 YYEEEE. CDR3 coding DNA: TGTGCCAGCAGCTTGTCTGACCGGAACACCGGGGAGCTGTTTTTT. Translated, it gives CASSLSDRNTGELFF. Filled out from reference TRBV5-6 and TRBJ2-2, the complete variable domain reads DAGVTQSPTHLIKTRGQQVTLRCSPKSGHDTVSWYQQALGQGPQFIFQYYEEEERQRGNFPDRFSGHQFPNYSSELNVNALLLGDSALYLCASSLSDRNTGELFFGEGSRLTVL.

The V call is TRBV5-6, the J call TRBJ2-7; D remains unclear. The CDR3 consists of 14 residues. Looked up from germline, CDR1 is SGHDT and CDR2 is YYEEEE. V lost 7 bases to trimming and J lost 1 base, with 15 bases between them. The DNA for the CDR3 is TGTGCCAGCGGATACAGATACCCTTCCTACGAGCAGTACTTC. This encodes CASGYRYPSYEQYF.

This clone was seen only once. The chain employs TRBV7-2 and TRBJ2-5; D remains ambiguous. Deletions cut 3 bases from V and 5 bases from J, with 7 bases between. This CDR3 region has 12 residues. Germline V gene sequence: CDR1 SGHTA, CDR2 FQGNSA. The CDR3 is CASSLQRETQYF. The CDR3, as DNA: TGTGCCAGCAGCTTGCAACGGGAGACCCAGTACTTC.

The chain couples TRBV10-3 to TRBJ2-1; D ambiguous. The CDR3 runs 12 residues. Germline V gives CDR1 ENHRY, CDR2 SYGVKD. V was cut by 6 bases and J by 8 bases, with 11 bases left in between. CDR3 coding DNA: TGTGCCATCAGAAGGAATACGGATGAGCAGTTCTTC. Translated: CAIRRNTDEQFF.

The chain uses TRBV28 and TRBJ2-1; 9 bases fit TRBD2. The CDR3 sequence is 16 residues long. Germline-derived CDR1 and CDR2 are MDHEN and SYDVKM. V dropped 6 bases and J dropped 5; count of bases not matched to a gene: 11. CDR3 DNA sequence: TGTGCCAGCAGCCTCCTTGGTAGCGGGAGTCACAATGAGCAGTTCTTC. Its protein is CASSLLGSGSHNEQFF.

The chain carries TRBV29-1 and TRBJ2-5; no clear D gene. Germline values: CDR1 SQVTM, CDR2 ANQGSEA. The germline V and J ends were trimmed by 6 bases and 2 bases, with 7 bases remaining between them. The CDR3 length is 11 residues. The CDR3 bases are TGCAGCGTCGCAAATCAAGAGACCCAGTACTTC. This codes for CSVANQETQYF.

This clone came up a few times. The chain joins TRBV5-4 to TRBJ2-7; D is undetermined. Trimming cost V 4 bases and J 6 bases, with 11 bases left between them. The CDR3 contains 12 residues. The germline V gene has CDR1 SGHNT and CDR2 YYREEE (reference sequence). The CDR3 DNA is TGTGCCAGCAGCGTGACCTGGGGCGAGCAGTACTTC. Translating gives CASSVTWGEQYF.

This chain uses TRBV27 with TRBJ2-5; D is unclear. Per the germline V gene, CDR1 is MNHEY and CDR2 is SMNVEV (reference sequence). This CDR3 spans 13 amino acids. V gave up 0 bases and J gave up 6 bases, with 8 bases separating them. For the CDR3, the DNA is TGTGCCAGCAGTTTATCGAACGGCAAGACCCAGTACTTC. This encodes CASSLSNGKTQYF.

The chain uses TRBV18 and TRBJ1-6, with TRBD1 identical over 7 bases. This CDR3 comprises 13 residues. Germline CDR1 and CDR2: KGHSH and LQKENI. Trimming cost V 6 bases and J 8 bases; bases outside gene matches: 4. The CDR3 spells CASSPDRDSPLHF. CDR3 sequence (DNA): TGTGCCAGCTCCCCAGACAGGGATTCACCCCTCCACTTT.

The chain combines TRBV28 with TRBJ1-3; D possibly corresponds to TRBD1 (6 bases). V lost 3 bases, J lost 1 base, and 13 bases lay in between. The CDR3 sequence is 16 residues long. Germline V gives CDR1 MDHEN, CDR2 SYDVKM. CDR3 nucleotide sequence: TGTGCCAGCAGTTTCCCTTCTACAGGGTCTGGAAACACCATATATTTT. Its protein is CASSFPSTGSGNTIYF.